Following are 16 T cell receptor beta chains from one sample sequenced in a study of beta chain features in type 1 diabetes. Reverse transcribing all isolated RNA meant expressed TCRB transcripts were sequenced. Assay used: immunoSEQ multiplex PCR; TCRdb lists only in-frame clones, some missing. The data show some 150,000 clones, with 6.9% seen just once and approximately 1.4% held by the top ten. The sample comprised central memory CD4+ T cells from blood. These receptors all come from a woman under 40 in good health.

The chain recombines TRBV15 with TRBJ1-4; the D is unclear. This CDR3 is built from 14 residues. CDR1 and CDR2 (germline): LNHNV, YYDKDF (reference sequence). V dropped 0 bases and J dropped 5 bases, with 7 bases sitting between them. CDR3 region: CATSRDLRNEKLFF. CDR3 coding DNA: TGTGCCACCAGCAGAGATCTGCGGAATGAAAAACTGTTTTTT. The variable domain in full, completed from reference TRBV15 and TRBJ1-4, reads DAMVIQNPRYQVTQFGKPVTLSCSQTLNHNVMYWYQQKSSQAPKLLFHYYDKDFNNEADTPDNFQSRRPNTSFCFLDIRSPGLGDTAMYLCATSRDLRNEKLFFGSGTQLSVL.

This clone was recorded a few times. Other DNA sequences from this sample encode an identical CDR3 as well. CDR3 DNA: TGTGCCAGCAGCTTACGGGGGGGCAAAAACATTCAGTACTTC. Its protein is CASSLRGGKNIQYF. The chain carries TRBV5-8 and TRBJ2-4; TRBD2 matches at 8 bases. Germline CDR1 reads SGHTS; CDR2 reads YDEGEE. Trimming removed 2 bases from V and 3 bases from J; junction bases left unmatched: 1. CDR3 length: 14 residues.

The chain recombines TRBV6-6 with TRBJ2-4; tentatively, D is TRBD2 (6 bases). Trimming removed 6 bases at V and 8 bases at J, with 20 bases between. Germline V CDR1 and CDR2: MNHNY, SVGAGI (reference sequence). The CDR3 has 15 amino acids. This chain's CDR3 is CASSPPGGGKYIQYF. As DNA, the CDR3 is TGTGCCAGCAGCCCCCCCGGCGGAGGGAAATACATTCAGTACTTC.

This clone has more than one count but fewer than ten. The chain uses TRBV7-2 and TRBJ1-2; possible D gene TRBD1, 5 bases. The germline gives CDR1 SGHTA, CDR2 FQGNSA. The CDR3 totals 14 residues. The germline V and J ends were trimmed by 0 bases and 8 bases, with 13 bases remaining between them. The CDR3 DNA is TGTGCCAGCAGCTTAGCGTCGGAGGGGCGGGGCTACACCTTC. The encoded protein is CASSLASEGRGYTF.

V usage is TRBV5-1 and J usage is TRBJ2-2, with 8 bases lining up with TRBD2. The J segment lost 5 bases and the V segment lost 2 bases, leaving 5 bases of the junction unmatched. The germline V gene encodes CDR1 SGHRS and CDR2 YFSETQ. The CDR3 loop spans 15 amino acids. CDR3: CASSFAGGATGELFF. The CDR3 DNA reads TGCGCCAGCAGCTTCGCGGGGGGCGCGACCGGGGAGCTGTTTTTT.

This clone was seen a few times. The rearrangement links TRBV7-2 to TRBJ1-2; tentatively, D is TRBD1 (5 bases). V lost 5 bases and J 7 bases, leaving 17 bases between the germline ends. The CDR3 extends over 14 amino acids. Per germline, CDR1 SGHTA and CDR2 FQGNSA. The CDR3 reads CASSPGLEHSGYTF. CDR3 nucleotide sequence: TGTGCCAGCAGCCCGGGACTGGAGCATAGTGGCTACACCTTC. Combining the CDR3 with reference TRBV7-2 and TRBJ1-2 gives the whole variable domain GAGVSQSPSNKVTEKGKDVELRCDPISGHTALYWYRQSLGQGLEFLIYFQGNSAPDKSGLPSDRFSAERTGGSVSTLTIQRTQQEDSAVYLCASSPGLEHSGYTFGSGTRLTVV.

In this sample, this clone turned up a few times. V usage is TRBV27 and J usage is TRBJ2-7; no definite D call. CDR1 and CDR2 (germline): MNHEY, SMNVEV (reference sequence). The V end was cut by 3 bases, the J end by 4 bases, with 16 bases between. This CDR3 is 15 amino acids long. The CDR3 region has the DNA TGTGCCAGCAGTTTCGCCCAGGCTCGACGGTACGAGCAGTACTTC. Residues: CASSFAQARRYEQYF.

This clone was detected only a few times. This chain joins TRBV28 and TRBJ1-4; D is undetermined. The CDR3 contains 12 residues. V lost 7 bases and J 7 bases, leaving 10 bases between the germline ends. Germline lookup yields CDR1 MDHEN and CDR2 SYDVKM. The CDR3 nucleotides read TGTGCCAGCAATTCCGGGGTTGAAAAACTGTTTTTT. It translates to CASNSGVEKLFF.

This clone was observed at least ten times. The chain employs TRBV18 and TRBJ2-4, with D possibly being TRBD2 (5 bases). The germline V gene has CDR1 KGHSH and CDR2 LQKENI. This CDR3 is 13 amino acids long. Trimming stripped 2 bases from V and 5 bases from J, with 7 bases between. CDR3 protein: CASSPVRENIQYF. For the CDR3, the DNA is TGTGCCAGCTCACCAGTGAGGGAAAACATTCAGTACTTC.

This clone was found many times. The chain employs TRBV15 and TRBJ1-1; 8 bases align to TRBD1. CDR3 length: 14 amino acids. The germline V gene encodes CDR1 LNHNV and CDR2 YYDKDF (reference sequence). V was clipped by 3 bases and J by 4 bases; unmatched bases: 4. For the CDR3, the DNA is TGTGCCACCAGCAGGGACAGGGCTAGCACTGAAGCTTTCTTT. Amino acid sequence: CATSRDRASTEAFF.

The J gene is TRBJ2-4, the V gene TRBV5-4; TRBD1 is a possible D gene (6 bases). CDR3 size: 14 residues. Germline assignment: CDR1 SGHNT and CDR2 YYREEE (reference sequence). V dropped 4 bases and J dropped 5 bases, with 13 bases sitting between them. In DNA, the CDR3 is TGTGCCAGCAGCCCATGGGGGCTTCAAAACATTCAGTACTTC. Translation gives CASSPWGLQNIQYF.

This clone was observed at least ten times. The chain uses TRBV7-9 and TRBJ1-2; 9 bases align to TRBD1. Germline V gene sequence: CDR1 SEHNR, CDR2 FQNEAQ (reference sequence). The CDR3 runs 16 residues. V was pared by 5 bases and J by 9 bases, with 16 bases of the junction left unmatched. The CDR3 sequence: CASSPRGLDRGGSYTF. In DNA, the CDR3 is TGTGCCAGCAGCCCACGGGGGCTGGACAGGGGTGGGAGCTACACCTTC.

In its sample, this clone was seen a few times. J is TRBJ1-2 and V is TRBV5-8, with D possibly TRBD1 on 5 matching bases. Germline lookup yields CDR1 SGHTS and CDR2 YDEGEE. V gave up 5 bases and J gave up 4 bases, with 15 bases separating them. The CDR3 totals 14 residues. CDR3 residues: CASSWSREGYGYTF. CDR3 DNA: TGTGCCAGCAGTTGGTCCAGGGAGGGCTATGGCTACACCTTC.

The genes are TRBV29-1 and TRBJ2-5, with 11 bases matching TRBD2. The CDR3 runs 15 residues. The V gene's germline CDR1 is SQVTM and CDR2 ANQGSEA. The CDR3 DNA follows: TGCAGTGCTGAACCGGGGACTAGCGGCCGTGGGGCCCAGTACTTC. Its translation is CSAEPGTSGRGAQYF.

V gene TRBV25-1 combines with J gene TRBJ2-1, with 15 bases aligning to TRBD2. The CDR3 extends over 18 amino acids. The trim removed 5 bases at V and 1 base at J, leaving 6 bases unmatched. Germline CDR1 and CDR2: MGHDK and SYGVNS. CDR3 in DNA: TGTGCCAGCAGTTCGGGACTAGCGGGAGGTATTTCCTACAATGAGCAGTTCTTC. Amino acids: CASSSGLAGGISYNEQFF.

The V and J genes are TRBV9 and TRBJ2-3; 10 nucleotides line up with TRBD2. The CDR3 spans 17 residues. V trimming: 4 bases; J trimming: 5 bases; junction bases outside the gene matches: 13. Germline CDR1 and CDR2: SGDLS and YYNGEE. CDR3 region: CASSPRASGRGGDTQYF. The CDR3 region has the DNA TGTGCCAGCAGCCCACGGGCTAGCGGGAGAGGAGGAGATACGCAGTATTTT.